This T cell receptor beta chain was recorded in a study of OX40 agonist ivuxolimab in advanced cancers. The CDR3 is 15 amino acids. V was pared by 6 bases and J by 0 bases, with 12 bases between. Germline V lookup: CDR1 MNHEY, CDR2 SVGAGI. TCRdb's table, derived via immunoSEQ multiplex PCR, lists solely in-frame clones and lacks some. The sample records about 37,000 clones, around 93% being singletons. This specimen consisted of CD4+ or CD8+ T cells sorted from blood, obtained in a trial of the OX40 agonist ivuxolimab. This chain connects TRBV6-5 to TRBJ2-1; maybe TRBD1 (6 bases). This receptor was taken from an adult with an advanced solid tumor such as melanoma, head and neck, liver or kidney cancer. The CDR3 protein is CASSSGVGSYNEQFF. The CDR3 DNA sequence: TGTGCCAGCAGCTCAGGGGTGGGCTCCTACAATGAGCAGTTCTTC.